The sequence of this T cell receptor beta chain was determined in a study of cytomegalovirus exposure and HLA in healthy donors. As for the study in general: In a later analysis, the 120 or so validation repertoires were reported to have used the same platform as the approximately 690 first-cohort repertoires.

Using immunoSEQ multiplex PCR, the repertoire was profiled, and TCRdb retains in-frame clones only, with some absent. There are 130,000 or so clones in the sample; roughly 89% occur only once, and approximately 2% lies in the top ten. V lost 5 bases and J 2 bases, leaving 9 bases between the germline ends. This CDR3 is built from 13 residues. The germline V gene encodes CDR1 MNHNS and CDR2 SASEGT. Findings of the study overall: Most TCR sequences proved rare, with some public TCRs found in many donors. The study flagged approximately 180 TCR beta chains as cytomegalovirus-associated.

A roughly 120-subject validation cohort, separate from the 666-subject first cohort, supplied the donors. About this clone itself: The antigen remains undetermined.

The sequence derives from a woman younger than 35 in good health and CMV-seronegative. Input material: PBMCs. The chain has TRBV6-1 and TRBJ1-2; D gene ambiguous. CDR3 sequence (DNA): TGTGCCAGCAGTATCGACACGAACTATGGCTACACCTTC. The encoded protein is CASSIDTNYGYTF.